Shown below are 3 T cell receptor beta chains from a single sample sequenced in a study of control samples from healthy donors and cancer patients. Generated by immunoSEQ multiplex PCR, the TCRdb table keeps only in-frame clones and is missing some. The table shows some 130,000 clones, with 85% to 95% occurring only once. Source material: blood. The receptors derive from a man aged 25-45 years in good health.

This chain connects TRBV3-1 (or the pseudogene TRBV3-2) to TRBJ1-2, with 11 bases aligning to TRBD1. Germline CDR1 reads LGHDT; CDR2 reads YNNKEL (reference sequence). The junction had 6 bases not matched to a gene; V was cut back by 1 base and J by 8 bases. The CDR3 sequence is 15 residues long. For the CDR3, the DNA is TGTGCCAGCAGCCAAGGGACAGGGGGCATAAGCGGCTACACCTTC. Translation gives CASSQGTGGISGYTF.

The rearrangement uses TRBV7-2 and TRBJ1-2, with 7 bases aligning to TRBD1. Trimming removed 4 bases from V and 3 bases from J; junction bases left unmatched: 5. Per the germline V gene, CDR1 is SGHTA and CDR2 is FQGNSA. The CDR3 covers 14 residues. CDR3: CASSSNRGDYGYTF. In nucleotides, the CDR3 is TGTGCCAGCAGCTCCAACAGGGGAGACTATGGCTACACCTTC.

The rearrangement links TRBV20-1 to TRBJ1-1, with D possibly matching TRBD1 (6 bases). This CDR3 has 11 amino acids. Germline V CDR1 and CDR2: DFQATT, SNEGSKA (reference sequence). The V gene lost 6 bases and the J gene lost 3 bases, with 8 bases spanning the gap. In DNA form, the CDR3 reads TGCAGTGCGGCAGGGGACACTGAAGCTTTCTTT. Translated: CSAAGDTEAFF.